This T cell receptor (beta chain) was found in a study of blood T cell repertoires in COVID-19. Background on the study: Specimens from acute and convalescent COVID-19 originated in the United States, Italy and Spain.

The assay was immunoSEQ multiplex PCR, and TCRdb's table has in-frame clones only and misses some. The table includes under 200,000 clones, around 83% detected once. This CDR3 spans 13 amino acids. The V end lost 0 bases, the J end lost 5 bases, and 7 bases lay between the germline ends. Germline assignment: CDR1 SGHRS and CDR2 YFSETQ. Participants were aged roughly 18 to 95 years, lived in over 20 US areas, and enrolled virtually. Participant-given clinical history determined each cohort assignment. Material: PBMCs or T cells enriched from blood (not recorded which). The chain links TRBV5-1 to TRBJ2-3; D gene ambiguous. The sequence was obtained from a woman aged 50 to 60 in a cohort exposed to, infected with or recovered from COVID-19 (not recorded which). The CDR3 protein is CASSLGSRDTQYF. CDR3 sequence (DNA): TGCGCCAGCAGCTTGGGGTCGAGAGATACGCAGTATTTT. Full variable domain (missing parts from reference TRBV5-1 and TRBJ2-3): KAGVTQTPRYLIKTRGQQVTLSCSPISGHRSVSWYQQTPGQGLQFLFEYFSETQRNKGNFPGRFSGRQFSNSRSEMNVSTLELGDSALYLCASSLGSRDTQYFGPGTRLTVL.